The T cell receptor (beta chain) under discussion was sequenced for a study of OX40 agonist ivuxolimab in advanced cancers. About the full investigation: Ivuxolimab, which targeted the costimulatory receptor OX40 (CD134), was an agonistic, fully human IgG2 monoclonal antibody. Intravenous ivuxolimab was administered to patients every 2 weeks at six dose levels: 0.01, 0.1, 0.3, 1.5, 3 and 10 mg/kg. Of the roughly 52 dose-escalation patients, hepatocellular carcinoma was present in approximately 20, melanoma in approximately 15, renal cell carcinoma in 9 and head and neck cancer in 9. The dose-escalation cohort was around 84% male with a mean age of about 58 years, ranging from roughly 20 to 85. Prior anti-PD-1, anti-PD-L1 or anti-CTLA-4 therapy was permitted, and checkpoint inhibitors had been received by less than 45% of dose-escalation patients. Three dose-escalation patients achieved partial responses, one with hepatocellular carcinoma and two with cutaneous melanoma. Peripheral TCRbeta sequencing was intended to test whether TCR sequence diversity was altered and clonal T-cell expansion was caused by ivuxolimab. The paper reports the monotherapy dose-escalation portion (N of about 52 patients) of the phase I ivuxolimab trial. Broad study findings and their caveats: In partial responders in the 0.1-3.0 mg/kg groups, normalized peripheral clonal expansion was found to be among the lowest, especially among CD8+ T cells. At doses of 0.1 to 3.0 mg/kg, clonal expansion of both CD4+ and CD8+ blood T cells was observed from baseline to week 6. Which antigens the clonally expanded peripheral T cells were specific for was not determined. After ivuxolimab, expanded clones were on average more numerous among CD8+ T cells than among CD4+ T cells. Low levels of normalized T-cell clonal expansion were also shown by some nonresponding patients.

Genomic DNA was extracted from sorted cells for sequencing of the TCRbeta CDR3 region. The immunoSEQ Assay was used for sequencing of TCRbeta CDR3 regions. TCRdb retrieved this table from immuneACCESS and kept in-frame rearrangements only. Not all clones are present; in checked studies, unresolved V genes account for under half, and no reason is known for the remainder. A total of some 69,000 clones appear in this sample, more than 70% of them only once. The top ten hold approximately 2.5% of the sample. Based on the germline V gene, the CDR1 and CDR2 sequences are SGHVS and FQNEAQ. After removal of 5 bases from V and 7 bases from J, the junction retains 5 bases not matched to a gene. Counted from cysteine to phenylalanine, this CDR3 has 14 amino acids. The kept DNA is CDR3 alone, 42 bases in frame from the first base. Of note for this clone: Its antigen remains unidentified. Qualities for individual bases were not recorded, and no much larger clone is one base off.

The trial excluded patients who had a history of autoimmune disease or were on systemic immunosuppression. Peripheral blood for TCR sequencing was drawn from every dose cohort at baseline, at cycle 4 day 1 and at cycle 7 day 1. The samples were taken from a phase I, first-in-human, multicenter, open-label dose-escalation trial of ivuxolimab. Adults with locally advanced or metastatic melanoma, renal cell, hepatocellular, or head and neck squamous cell carcinoma were enrolled in the trial. CD4+ and CD8+ T cells were sorted separately from peripheral blood before TCR sequencing. The chain links TRBV7-8 with TRBJ2-2; 9 bases in the junction line up with TRBD2. The TCR sequence derives from an adult with an advanced solid tumor such as melanoma, head and neck, liver or kidney cancer. Here the sequenced sample was CD4+ or CD8+ T cells sorted from blood, taken in a trial of the OX40 agonist ivuxolimab. For the CDR3, the sequence is CASSLGLANGELFF. The DNA sequence is as follows: TGTGCCAGCAGCCTCGGACTAGCGAACGGGGAGCTGTTTTTT.